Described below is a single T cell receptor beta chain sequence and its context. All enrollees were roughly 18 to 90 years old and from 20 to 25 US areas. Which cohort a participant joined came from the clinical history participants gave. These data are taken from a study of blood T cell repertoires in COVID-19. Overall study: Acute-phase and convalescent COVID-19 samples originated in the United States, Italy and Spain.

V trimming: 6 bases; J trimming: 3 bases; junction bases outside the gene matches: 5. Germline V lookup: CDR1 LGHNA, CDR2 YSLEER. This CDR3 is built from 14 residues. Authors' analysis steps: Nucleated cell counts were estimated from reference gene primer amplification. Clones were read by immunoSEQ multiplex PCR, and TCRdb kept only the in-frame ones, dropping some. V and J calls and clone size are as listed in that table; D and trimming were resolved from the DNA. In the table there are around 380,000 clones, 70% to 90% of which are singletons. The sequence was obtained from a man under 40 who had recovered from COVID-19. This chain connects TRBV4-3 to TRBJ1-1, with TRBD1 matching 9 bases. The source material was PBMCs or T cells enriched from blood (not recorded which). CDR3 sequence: CASRQDRGDTEAFF. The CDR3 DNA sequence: TGCGCCAGCAGACAGGACAGGGGCGACACTGAAGCTTTCTTT.